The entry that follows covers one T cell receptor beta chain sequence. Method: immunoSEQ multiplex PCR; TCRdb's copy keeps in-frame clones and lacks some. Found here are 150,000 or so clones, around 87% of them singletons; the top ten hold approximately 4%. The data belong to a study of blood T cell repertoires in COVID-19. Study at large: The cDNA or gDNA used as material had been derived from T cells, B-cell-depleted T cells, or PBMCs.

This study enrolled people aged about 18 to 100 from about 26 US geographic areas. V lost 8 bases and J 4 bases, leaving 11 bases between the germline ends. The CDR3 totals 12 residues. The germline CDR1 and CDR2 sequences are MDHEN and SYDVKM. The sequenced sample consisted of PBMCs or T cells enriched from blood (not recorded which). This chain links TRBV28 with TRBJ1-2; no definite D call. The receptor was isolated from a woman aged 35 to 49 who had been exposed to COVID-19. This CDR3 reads CASEGIAYGYTF. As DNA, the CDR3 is TGTGCCAGCGAGGGTATTGCCTATGGCTACACCTTC.